These 26 T cell receptor beta chains were sequenced from one sample in a study of blood T cell repertoires in COVID-19. The assay was immunoSEQ multiplex PCR, and TCRdb's table has in-frame clones only and misses some. The table lists about 220,000 clones, more than 65% of them singletons, with 3.6% in the top ten. The sample consisted of peripheral blood. The receptors derive from a woman at least 80 years old with acute or convalescent COVID-19.

V gene TRBV4-1 combines with J gene TRBJ2-7; 8 bases match TRBD1. Germline loops: CDR1 MGHRA, CDR2 YSYEKL. The CDR3 has 14 residues. Trimming at V came to 4 bases and at J to 6 bases, leaving 8 bases not matched to a gene. The CDR3 DNA is TGCGCCAGCAGCCGGACAGGGCAGAGGTTCGAGCAGTACTTC. This encodes CASSRTGQRFEQYF.

The chain employs TRBV6-5 and TRBJ2-3; TRBD2 is a possible D gene (7 bases). V was cut by 5 bases and J by 3 bases, with 15 bases left in between. From germline, CDR1 is MNHEY and CDR2 SVGAGI. This CDR3 is built from 15 residues. DNA of the CDR3: TGTGCCAGCAGTAGGAGGGAGGGGGTAACAGATACGCAGTATTTT. Residues: CASSRREGVTDTQYF.

In its sample, this clone was seen once. The chain uses TRBV7-8 and TRBJ2-1; the match to TRBD2 covers 14 bases. Germline V gene data show CDR1 as SGHVS and CDR2 as FQNEAQ. There are 16 residues in the CDR3. With 4 bases clipped from V and 5 bases from J, the junction kept 4 bases outside the gene matches. CDR3 DNA: TGTGCCAGCAGCTCACGACTAGCGGGGGGGCACAATGAGCAGTTCTTC. Its translation: CASSSRLAGGHNEQFF.

The chain carries TRBV10-2 and TRBJ2-1; 14 positions match TRBD2. V trimming: 6 bases; J trimming: 8 bases; junction bases outside the gene matches: 6. The CDR3 is 15 amino acids. The germline V gene encodes CDR1 WSHSY and CDR2 SAAADI. CDR3 amino acids: CASRVTSGGAYEQFF. CDR3 in DNA: TGCGCCAGCAGGGTGACTAGCGGGGGGGCCTATGAGCAGTTCTTC.

This clone has only a few counts. V gene TRBV19 combines with J gene TRBJ1-5; 7 bases are a match to TRBD1. CDR1 LNHDA and CDR2 SQIVND come from the germline V gene (reference sequence). The ends lost 5 bases at V and 2 bases at J; junction bases unmatched: 3. There are 14 residues in the CDR3. In DNA form, the CDR3 reads TGTGCCAGTAGTTACCAGGGGGGCAATCAGCCCCAGCATTTT. It specifies CASSYQGGNQPQHF. Together with reference TRBV19 and TRBJ1-5, the CDR3 gives the full variable domain: DGGITQSPKYLFRKEGQNVTLSCEQNLNHDAMYWYRQDPGQGLRLIYYSQIVNDFQKGDIAEGYSVSREKKESFPLTVTSAQKNPTAFYLCASSYQGGNQPQHFGDGTRLSIL.

The chain is built from TRBV21-1 and TRBJ1-1; the D call in the table, TRBD1, was not verified against the DNA. TRBV21-1 is an annotated pseudogene. The CDR3 contains 13 residues. The CDR3 DNA reads TGTGCCAGCAGCTCCCGGGACAACCCTGAAGCTTTCTTT. It is translated as CASSSRDNPEAFF.

CDR3 amino acids: CASFPPPYNYGYTF. The DNA of the CDR3 is TGTGCCAGCTTCCCACCACCCTACAACTATGGCTACACCTTC. The chain recombines TRBV18 with TRBJ1-2; D not certain. Germline V gene data show CDR1 as KGHSH and CDR2 as LQKENI. CDR3 length equals 14 residues. V was cut by 7 bases and J by 2 bases, with 14 bases left in between.

In regard to this clone: At the DNA level, this CDR3 is encoded by other sequences in the same sample as well. The chain employs TRBV20-1 and TRBJ2-3, with unresolved D. With 6 bases removed from V and 5 bases from J, the gap between germline ends came to 9 bases. The CDR3 loop spans 11 amino acids. The germline V gene has CDR1 DFQATT and CDR2 SNEGSKA (reference sequence). CDR3 protein: CSAPTQDTQYF. Here the CDR3 DNA reads TGCAGTGCCCCCACACAAGATACGCAGTATTTT.

The chain has TRBV5-5 and TRBJ2-1, with TRBD1 identical over 10 bases. The CDR3 sequence is 15 residues long. J lost 6 bases, V lost 0 bases, and 3 bases had no gene match. Per the germline V gene, CDR1 is SGHKS and CDR2 is YYEKEE (reference sequence). This CDR3 is CASSLVGQGSNEQFF. The DNA of the CDR3 is TGTGCCAGCAGCTTGGTGGGACAGGGGTCCAATGAGCAGTTCTTC.

This clone turned up a few times. The chain combines TRBV7-3 with TRBJ1-2; no clear D. This CDR3 spans 14 amino acids. Trimming removed 0 bases from V and 7 bases from J, with 12 bases in between. Germline-derived CDR1 and CDR2 are SGHTA and FQGTGA. CDR3 bases: TGTGCCAGCAGCTTAACGCACGAGGGTATTGGCTACACCTTC. Amino acids: CASSLTHEGIGYTF.

This chain links TRBV7-2 with TRBJ1-5; weak D call: TRBD1 (5 bases). V lost 1 base to trimming and J lost 1 base, with 5 bases between them. CDR1 is SGHTA, CDR2 FQGNSA, per germline. This CDR3 has 14 residues. Here the CDR3 reads CASSLGTSNQPQHF. As DNA, the CDR3 is TGTGCCAGCAGCTTAGGGACAAGCAATCAGCCCCAGCATTTT.

This chain joins TRBV3-1 (or the pseudogene TRBV3-2) and TRBJ1-2; 9 nucleotides line up with TRBD1. V was clipped by 3 bases and J by 3 bases; unmatched bases: 11. The CDR3 has 17 amino acids. Germline V gene lookup returns CDR1 LGHDT and CDR2 YNNKEL (reference sequence). CDR3: CASSQVPGQGSDYGYTF. The CDR3 DNA reads as TGTGCCAGCAGCCAGGTCCCGGGACAGGGATCGGACTATGGCTACACCTTC.

The rearrangement links TRBV12-5 to TRBJ1-1; D gene uncertain. Per germline, CDR1 LGHNT and CDR2 FRNRAP. Between the trimmed V and J ends, which lost 0 bases and 1 base, there was a span of 15 bases. The CDR3 extends over 17 amino acids. The CDR3 loop reads CASGLVLGGTRNTEAFF. In DNA, the CDR3 is TGTGCTAGTGGTTTGGTACTGGGCGGAACTAGGAACACTGAAGCTTTCTTT.

The rearrangement uses TRBV5-1 and TRBJ2-7; a weak D match, TRBD2 (5 bases). This CDR3 region has 13 residues. Germline V gives CDR1 SGHRS, CDR2 YFSETQ. V was clipped by 0 bases and J by 5 bases, with 9 bases between them. The CDR3 coding sequence is TGCGCCAGCAGCTTGGCCGAGGGCCACGAGCAGTACTTC. Its translation: CASSLAEGHEQYF.

The chain couples TRBV7-3 to TRBJ2-1; 8 nucleotides match TRBD2. Germline V gene sequence: CDR1 SGHTA, CDR2 FQGTGA. With 4 bases clipped from V and 8 bases from J, the junction kept 13 bases outside the gene matches. The CDR3 spans 16 residues. As DNA, the CDR3 is TGTGCCAGCAGCTGGGCGGGGAGCGGGGGTCGCGATGAGCAGTTCTTC. Translated: CASSWAGSGGRDEQFF.

The genes are TRBV19 and TRBJ2-1, with 9 positions matching TRBD1. This CDR3 contains 14 residues. Germline V gives CDR1 LNHDA, CDR2 SQIVND (reference sequence). V lost 0 bases to trimming and J lost 12 bases; unmatched junction nucleotides: 6. The CDR3 loop reads CASSIDTQGARQFF. CDR3 in DNA: TGTGCCAGTAGTATAGATACACAGGGGGCAAGGCAGTTCTTC.

The chain links TRBV7-2 to TRBJ2-2; D uncertain. V dropped 11 bases and J dropped 4 bases, with 11 bases sitting between them. The CDR3 consists of 12 residues. CDR1 is SGHTA, CDR2 FQGNSA, per germline. The CDR3 sequence is CAARRGTGELFF. The CDR3 DNA reads TGTGCCGCTCGTCGAGGCACCGGGGAGCTGTTTTTT.

This sequence joins TRBV7-6 and TRBJ2-1; possibly TRBD2 for D (6 bases). The CDR3 has 15 residues. Trimming stripped 1 base from V and 7 bases from J, with 14 bases between. Germline CDR1 is SGHVS and CDR2 is FNYEAQ. The DNA for the CDR3 is TGTGCCAGCAGCTTAGGGGCGGGGTTAAGAAATGAGCAGTTCTTC. Its translation is CASSLGAGLRNEQFF.

About this clone: This sample includes further DNA sequences coding for the same CDR3. The V gene is TRBV3-1 (or the pseudogene TRBV3-2), the J gene TRBJ1-1; tentatively, D is TRBD1 (6 bases). This CDR3 region has 14 residues. The V end was cut by 1 base, the J end by 1 base, with 7 bases between. The germline V gene has CDR1 LGHDT and CDR2 YNNKEL (reference sequence). The CDR3 region is CASSQGRGNTEAFF. DNA for the CDR3: TGTGCCAGCAGCCAAGGCAGGGGGAACACTGAAGCTTTCTTT.

The chain couples TRBV7-9 to TRBJ1-1, with TRBD1 identical over 7 bases. The ends lost 7 bases at V and 3 bases at J; junction bases unmatched: 8. The CDR3 has 14 amino acids. Germline CDR1 reads SEHNR; CDR2 reads FQNEAQ (reference sequence). The CDR3 sequence is CASTIFGTDTEAFF. The CDR3 DNA reads TGTGCCAGCACCATTTTCGGGACAGACACTGAAGCTTTCTTT.

The rearrangement joins TRBV6-2 or TRBV6-3 to TRBJ1-5, with D unclear. Trimming cost V 6 bases and J 1 base, with 13 bases left between them. The germline gives CDR1 MNHEY, CDR2 SVGEGT. The CDR3 contains 15 residues. The CDR3 region is CASSADGLSNQPQHF. CDR3 coding DNA: TGTGCCAGCAGCGCTGACGGACTGAGCAATCAGCCCCAGCATTTT.

V is TRBV5-4 and J is TRBJ1-1, with D possibly TRBD1 on 6 matching bases. With 0 bases removed from V and 0 bases from J, the gap between germline ends came to 6 bases. Germline CDR1 and CDR2: SGHNT and YYREEE (reference sequence). The CDR3 is made up of 14 amino acids. The CDR3 reads CASSLGTVNTEAFF. For the CDR3, the DNA is TGTGCCAGCAGCTTGGGGACAGTGAACACTGAAGCTTTCTTT.

This chain joins TRBV10-3 and TRBJ2-1; 8 bases are shared with TRBD1. Germline CDR1 reads ENHRY; CDR2 reads SYGVKD. The length of the CDR3 is 16 residues. The ends lost 7 bases at V and 1 base at J; junction bases unmatched: 9. CDR3 nucleotides: TGTGCCATCACCGAGGGACAGGAGGGGTCCTACAATGAGCAGTTCTTC. The encoded protein is CAITEGQEGSYNEQFF.

The genes are TRBV29-1 and TRBJ1-1, with D hard to call. The CDR3 loop spans 12 amino acids. Germline assignment: CDR1 SQVTM and CDR2 ANQGSEA. V was clipped by 4 bases and J by 0 bases, with 6 bases between them. The CDR3 DNA sequence: TGCAGCGTTGTCCGGGTGAACACTGAAGCTTTCTTT. The encoded protein is CSVVRVNTEAFF.

CDR3 bases: TGTGCCAGCAGCTTGGGACTAGCGGGGGTGGGGGAGCTGTTTTTT. This sequence encodes CASSLGLAGVGELFF. The chain links TRBV7-2 to TRBJ2-2; TRBD2 matches 14 bases. CDR1 is SGHTA and CDR2 is FQGNSA in the germline V gene. V gave up 3 bases and J gave up 8 bases; unmatched junction bases: 2. This CDR3 contains 15 residues.

The chain combines TRBV7-8 with TRBJ2-7; D gene unclear. With 3 bases removed from V and 0 bases from J, the gap between germline ends came to 9 bases. Germline V CDR1 and CDR2: SGHVS, FQNEAQ. CDR3 size: 14 residues. This CDR3 is CASSFTESSYEQYF. CDR3 nucleotide sequence: TGTGCCAGCAGCTTTACAGAAAGCTCCTACGAGCAGTACTTC. The complete variable domain, with remaining parts taken from reference TRBV7-8 and TRBJ2-7, reads GAGVSQSPRYKVAKRGQDVALRCDPISGHVSLFWYQQALGQGPEFLTYFQNEAQLDKSGLPSDRFFAERPEGSVSTLKIQRTQQEDSAVYLCASSFTESSYEQYFGPGTRLTVT.